The rows below give T cell receptor beta chains drawn from one sample of a study of T cell changes during pregnancy in multiple sclerosis. Sequencing was performed with immunoSEQ multiplex PCR; in TCRdb, only in-frame clones are kept and a portion is missing. The sample shows about 64,000 clones, 96% of them seen only once. The source was CD8+ T cells from peripheral blood mononuclear cells, collected after pregnancy. Receptors originate from a female donor with multiple sclerosis, enrolled in a pregnancy study. Both conserved end residues are part of each CDR3. A D gene is named only where the DNA matches it firmly. Clone size is shown for a subset of rows, as once, few, many or a class of expanded clone.

clone_size	d_call	v_call	j_call	cdr3_nt	cdr3_aa
NA	NA	TRBV4-1	TRBJ1-1	TGCGCCAGCAGCCAAGAAGTGGGCCGGATTGAAGCTTTCTTT	CASSQEVGRIEAFF
once	NA	TRBV27	TRBJ2-2	TGTGCCAGCAGTCCCGGTCCCGGGGAGCTGTTTTTT	CASSPGPGELFF
NA	TRBD2	TRBV7-9	TRBJ2-7	TGTGCCAGCGGGTCCGGGACTAGCGGGACCGAGCAGTACTTC	CASGSGTSGTEQYF
NA	TRBD1	TRBV28	TRBJ2-3	TGTGCCAGCAGTGTACAGGGGCCGGGCACAGATACGCAGTATTTT	CASSVQGPGTDTQYF
NA	TRBD1	TRBV4-3	TRBJ2-7	TGCGCCAGCAGCCAAGGACAGGGTCTGGGGTACGAGCAGTACTTC	CASSQGQGLGYEQYF
NA	TRBD2	TRBV9	TRBJ2-1	TGTGCCAGCAGCGTAGGCCAGCGGGGGGGCAATGAGCAGTTCTTC	CASSVGQRGGNEQFF
NA	NA	TRBV5-6	TRBJ2-3	TGTGCCAGCAGCCTCTGGGGAGGTGGGGGAACAGATACGCAGTATTTT	CASSLWGGGGTDTQYF
NA	NA	TRBV7-9	TRBJ2-7	TGTGCCAGCAGGGCTGACAGGCAGATGGGCGAGCAGTACTTC	CASRADRQMGEQYF
NA	NA	TRBV19	TRBJ2-1	TGTGCCAGTACCCCGGGACTTTCCGCTAATGAGCAGTTCTTC	CASTPGLSANEQFF
NA	NA	TRBV28	TRBJ1-5	TGTGCCAGCAAGCCGGTGTTTTTGAATCAGCCCCAGCATTTT	CASKPVFLNQPQHF
NA	NA	TRBV29-1	TRBJ1-2	TGCAGCGTTGATATTCAGGGGAATTATGGCTACACCTTC	CSVDIQGNYGYTF
once	NA	TRBV19	TRBJ2-2	TGTGCCAGTAGTATTTGGGCAGGGGAAGGTGGGGAGCTGTTTTTT	CASSIWAGEGGELFF
NA	NA	TRBV7-2	TRBJ2-7	TGTGCCAGCAGCTTTGGAGCCTCCTACGAGCAGTACTTC	CASSFGASYEQYF
medium-sized	NA	TRBV5-4	TRBJ2-3	TGTGCCAGCAGCTCCGGACTTCTATCTCGCACAGATACGCAGTATTTT	CASSSGLLSRTDTQYF
NA	TRBD1	TRBV7-8	TRBJ1-5	TGTGCCAGCAGCAAAGGCCCCGGGACAGGGGTAAATCAGCCCCAGCATTTT	CASSKGPGTGVNQPQHF
NA	NA	TRBV9	TRBJ1-3	TGTGCCAGCAGCAGCGGAGGAAACACCATATATTTT	CASSSGGNTIYF
NA	TRBD2	TRBV19	TRBJ2-3	TGTGCCAGTAGTATCGGGACTAGCGGGAGTTCAGATACGCAGTATTTT	CASSIGTSGSSDTQYF
NA	TRBD2	TRBV7-9	TRBJ2-1	TGTGCCAGCAGCGGACTAGGGGTTGAACGATTCTTC	CASSGLGVERFF
NA	TRBD1	TRBV27	TRBJ1-2	TGTGCCAGCAGTTTATCTGGACAGGGGGGACGAGGTGGCTACACCTTC	CASSLSGQGGRGGYTF
NA	TRBD1	TRBV10-3	TRBJ2-2	TGTGCCACTACGGGACAGGGGAACACCGGGGAGCTGTTTTTT	CATTGQGNTGELFF
few	NA	TRBV5-6	TRBJ1-2	TGTGCCAGCACCCAAGTCGGTCAGGGAAAGGATGGCTACACCTTC	CASTQVGQGKDGYTF
NA	NA	TRBV6-1	TRBJ2-5	TGTGCCATACCTGAGGACAGTCAAGAGACCCAGTACTTC	CAIPEDSQETQYF
NA	TRBD2	TRBV4-1	TRBJ2-7	TGCGCCAGCAGCCAGCGGACTAGCGGGAGCTACGAGCAGTACTTC	CASSQRTSGSYEQYF
NA	TRBD1	TRBV28	TRBJ2-2	TGTGCCAGCAGTACTTACCGGACAGGGGGTTCTGGGGACACCGGGGAGCTGTTTTTT	CASSTYRTGGSGDTGELFF
NA	TRBD1	TRBV19	TRBJ2-1	TGTGCCAGTAGTATGGGACAGGCCTACGAGCAGTTCTTC	CASSMGQAYEQFF
NA	NA	TRBV6-1	TRBJ1-2	TGTGCCAGCAGTGAAGGCCGCGGCTTCTATGGCTACACCTTC	CASSEGRGFYGYTF
once	TRBD2	TRBV2	TRBJ2-7	TGTGCCAGCAGTGAATGGTTAGCGGGGTCCATCTCCTACGAGCAGTACTTC	CASSEWLAGSISYEQYF
once	TRBD1	TRBV28	TRBJ1-3	TGTGCCAGCAGTGTCACCGGGACAGGCCTCTCTGGAAACACCATATATTTT	CASSVTGTGLSGNTIYF
NA	NA	TRBV28	TRBJ1-5	TGTGCCAGCAGTTTACCCCCCGGGGTGGGCAATCAGCCCCAGCATTTT	CASSLPPGVGNQPQHF
NA	TRBD2	TRBV7-9	TRBJ2-7	TGTGCCAGCAGCTCATCTAGCGGGTACTCCTACGAGCAGTACTTC	CASSSSSGYSYEQYF
NA	TRBD1	TRBV27	TRBJ2-7	TGTGCCAGCAGTTACAGGGGTGGGGGCTACGAGCAGTACTTC	CASSYRGGGYEQYF
NA	NA	TRBV7-9	TRBJ2-7	TGTGCCAGCAGCCATTCGCGAGCTCGTGAGGAGCAGTACTTC	CASSHSRAREEQYF
NA	NA	TRBV28	TRBJ2-1	TGTGCCAGCAGTTTATTCGGAGATGAGCAGTTCTTC	CASSLFGDEQFF
NA	NA	TRBV30	TRBJ1-2	TGTGCCTGGACCCCGGTGGGGGAGGATGGCTACACCTTC	CAWTPVGEDGYTF
NA	TRBD2	TRBV19	TRBJ2-3	TGTGCCAGTAGTATAGGACTAGCGGCTAGCACAGATACGCAGTATTTT	CASSIGLAASTDTQYF
NA	NA	TRBV4-1	TRBJ2-2	TGCGCCAGCAGCCAAGAATCGGGGAGCTTGTCCGGGGAGCTGTTTTTT	CASSQESGSLSGELFF
NA	TRBD2	TRBV2	TRBJ2-1	TGCGCCATACTAGCGGGGTTAGCCAATGAGCAGTTCTTC	CAILAGLANEQFF
NA	TRBD2	TRBV2	TRBJ2-1	TGTGCCACCCTAAAGACTAGCGGAGCCTACAATGAGCAGTTCTTC	CATLKTSGAYNEQFF
NA	TRBD1	TRBV4-1	TRBJ1-2	TGCGCCAGCAGCCAAGAGGAGGGGGCGCGTGGCTACACCTTC	CASSQEEGARGYTF
NA	TRBD1	TRBV5-1	TRBJ2-5	TGCGCCAGCAGCTTGGCTACAGGGGAAGAGACCCAGTACTTC	CASSLATGEETQYF